The 29 T cell receptor beta chains below were found in one sample sequenced in a study of blood T cell repertoires in COVID-19. The table came from immunoSEQ multiplex PCR; TCRdb's copy has only in-frame clones and leaves some out. The table has about 160,000 clones, about 83% seen once; the top ten hold about 8.3%. Sequenced input: peripheral blood. Every receptor here comes from a man aged 55 to 70 with acute or convalescent COVID-19.

The V and J genes are TRBV21-1 and TRBJ2-7; the listed D gene, TRBD2, was not tested against the DNA. TRBV21-1 is a listed pseudogene. This CDR3 is built from 15 residues. CDR3 coding DNA: TGTGCCAGCAGGGGACTAGCGGGGACCCCCTACGAGCAGTACTTC. This gives the protein CASRGLAGTPYEQYF.

The V and J genes are TRBV5-1 and TRBJ1-1; D is possibly TRBD1 (6 bases). Trimming stripped 5 bases from V and 5 bases from J, with 16 bases between. The length of the CDR3 is 14 residues. Germline V gene data show CDR1 as SGHRS and CDR2 as YFSETQ. The DNA of the CDR3 is TGCGCCAGCAGGATCAGCAGGGGCGGAACTGAAGCTTTCTTT. This sequence encodes CASRISRGGTEAFF.

A single count supports this clone. The rearrangement uses TRBV25-1 and TRBJ1-5; D is uncertain. The germline V gene encodes CDR1 MGHDK and CDR2 SYGVNS. V dropped 4 bases and J dropped 1 base, with 5 bases sitting between them. This CDR3 spans 13 amino acids. Written as DNA, the CDR3 is TGTGCCAGCAGTGCAGTAAGCAATCAGCCCCAGCATTTT. Encoded protein: CASSAVSNQPQHF.

V and J are TRBV5-1 and TRBJ1-1; D is perhaps TRBD1 (5 bases). Germline V lookup: CDR1 SGHRS, CDR2 YFSETQ. V was clipped by 7 bases and J by 4 bases, with 20 bases between them. This CDR3 is 15 amino acids long. The CDR3: CASSIKLTGGTEAFF. CDR3 coding DNA: TGCGCCAGCTCCATCAAATTAACGGGGGGCACTGAAGCTTTCTTT.

This chain links TRBV30 with TRBJ2-2, with 11 bases matching TRBD1. V lost 2 bases, J lost 5 bases, and 4 bases stayed unmatched. CDR1 and CDR2 from the germline V gene are GTSNPN and SVGIG (reference sequence). The CDR3 covers 15 residues. The CDR3 sequence is CAWSPGTGGTGELFF. CDR3 DNA: TGTGCCTGGAGTCCGGGGACAGGGGGAACCGGGGAGCTGTTTTTT.

The chain is built from TRBV7-2 and TRBJ2-5, with 8 bases identical to TRBD1. V shed 3 bases and J 2 bases; nucleotides not matched to a gene: 2. Germline V CDR1 and CDR2: SGHTA, FQGNSA. The CDR3 extends over 14 amino acids. The CDR3 coding sequence is TGTGCCAGCAGCTTCAACAGGGGGCAAGAGACCCAGTACTTC. Protein: CASSFNRGQETQYF.

The V call is TRBV4-2, the J call TRBJ2-1; 10 bases match TRBD1. The CDR3 has 16 residues. The germline CDR1 and CDR2 sequences are LGHNA and YNFKEQ. V shed 2 bases and J 5 bases; nucleotides not matched to a gene: 6. The CDR3 DNA follows: TGTGCCAGCAGCCAAACAACCGGGACAGGGGACAATGAGCAGTTCTTC. The encoded protein is CASSQTTGTGDNEQFF.

The chain uses TRBV19 and TRBJ2-2; D is undetermined. Between the trimmed V and J ends, which lost 3 bases and 1 base, there was a span of 6 bases. The germline CDR1 and CDR2 sequences are LNHDA and SQIVND (reference sequence). The CDR3 consists of 14 residues. In DNA form, the CDR3 reads TGTGCCAGTAGTATGAACAGGAACACCGGGGAGCTGTTTTTT. Encoded protein: CASSMNRNTGELFF. The full variable domain, completed using reference TRBV19 and TRBJ2-2, is DGGITQSPKYLFRKEGQNVTLSCEQNLNHDAMYWYRQDPGQGLRLIYYSQIVNDFQKGDIAEGYSVSREKKESFPLTVTSAQKNPTAFYLCASSMNRNTGELFFGEGSRLTVL.

This chain joins TRBV3-1 (or the pseudogene TRBV3-2) and TRBJ2-1, with 9 positions matching TRBD1. Germline V gene data show CDR1 as LGHDT and CDR2 as YNNKEL (reference sequence). Trimming cost V 1 base and J 5 bases; bases outside gene matches: 9. The CDR3 consists of 17 residues. The CDR3, as DNA: TGTGCCAGCAGCCAAGGGAATCCGGGACAGGGCAACAATGAGCAGTTCTTC. Translated: CASSQGNPGQGNNEQFF.

Here the CDR3 reads CASSLAGPAYNTEAFF. The CDR3 region has the DNA TGTGCCAGCAGCTTAGCGGGGCCGGCCTACAACACTGAAGCTTTCTTT. The chain joins TRBV7-8 to TRBJ1-1; a weak D match, TRBD1 (5 bases). Trimming took 0 bases from V and 2 from J, leaving 13 bases between them. Germline CDR1 is SGHVS and CDR2 is FQNEAQ. This CDR3 spans 16 amino acids.

The CDR3 DNA is TGTGCCAGCTCCCGCGGACAGGGTGAGCGCAATGAGCAGTTCTTC. It translates to CASSRGQGERNEQFF. The V gene is TRBV18, the J gene TRBJ2-1, with TRBD1 identical over 8 bases. The CDR3 consists of 15 residues. Germline V gene lookup returns CDR1 KGHSH and CDR2 LQKENI. The V and J ends lost 6 bases and 6 bases, in that order; junction bases with no gene match: 10.

The chain recombines TRBV6-1 with TRBJ1-2; D is possibly TRBD1 (5 bases). The V end was cut by 0 bases, the J end by 3 bases, with 11 bases between. The germline gives CDR1 MNHNS, CDR2 SASEGT. The length of the CDR3 is 15 residues. CDR3 sequence reads: CASSEALQGHYGYTF. The CDR3 region has the DNA TGTGCCAGCAGTGAAGCGCTTCAGGGCCACTATGGCTACACCTTC.

This clone was detected once. V is TRBV29-1 and J is TRBJ1-2, with D perhaps TRBD1 (5 bases). The CDR3 runs to 11 residues. Germline V gene sequence: CDR1 SQVTM, CDR2 ANQGSEA. Trimming cost V 7 bases and J 8 bases, with 14 bases left between them. CDR3 sequence: CSADGGVGYTF. The CDR3 DNA reads as TGCAGCGCCGATGGGGGGGTGGGCTACACCTTC.

The V call is TRBV12-3 or TRBV12-4, the J call TRBJ1-5; D unresolved. The ends were cut back, 5 bases at V and 8 bases at J, with 13 bases in the middle. The CDR3 loop spans 13 amino acids. The CDR3 is CASSPSAVEPQHF. The CDR3 nucleotides read TGTGCCAGCAGTCCTAGTGCGGTAGAGCCCCAGCATTTT.

The rearrangement joins TRBV9 to TRBJ1-3, with 9 positions matching TRBD1. J lost 1 base, V lost 3 bases, and 5 bases had no gene match. The CDR3 runs to 16 residues. The germline V gene has CDR1 SGDLS and CDR2 YYNGEE. The CDR3 reads CASSDGTGRSGNTIYF. CDR3 nucleotides: TGTGCCAGCAGCGACGGGACAGGGCGTTCTGGAAACACCATATATTTT.

The rearrangement uses TRBV6-1 and TRBJ2-5, with 7 bases fitting TRBD1. This CDR3 contains 16 residues. J lost 4 bases, V lost 2 bases, and 10 bases had no gene match. Germline V gives CDR1 MNHNS, CDR2 SASEGT. CDR3 sequence reads: CASSEWAGGVGETQYF. The CDR3 nucleotides are TGTGCCAGCAGTGAATGGGCAGGGGGAGTCGGAGAGACCCAGTACTTC.

The V call is TRBV25-1, the J call TRBJ2-5; 7 nucleotides align to TRBD2. With V trimmed by 6 bases and J by 5 bases, 15 bases remained unmatched. There are 16 residues in the CDR3. In germline, CDR1 is MGHDK, CDR2 SYGVNS. This CDR3 reads CASREASGFKGETQYF. CDR3 bases: TGTGCCAGCAGGGAAGCTAGCGGTTTCAAGGGGGAGACCCAGTACTTC. Using reference TRBV25-1 and TRBJ2-5 for the parts outside the CDR3, the full variable domain is EADIYQTPRYLVIGTGKKITLECSQTMGHDKMYWYQQDPGMELHLIHYSYGVNSTEKGDLSSESTVSRIRTEHFPLTLESARPSHTSQYLCASREASGFKGETQYFGPGTRLLVL.

The J gene is TRBJ2-1, the V gene TRBV7-3; 9 nucleotides line up with TRBD1. Trimming removed 5 bases from V and 8 bases from J; junction bases left unmatched: 4. The CDR3 is made up of 13 amino acids. CDR1 and CDR2 from the germline V gene are SGHTA and FQGTGA. The CDR3 sequence: CASSRDREDEQFF. The CDR3 bases are TGTGCCAGCAGCCGGGACAGGGAGGATGAGCAGTTCTTC.

CDR3: CASSEQRNTEAFF. The CDR3 DNA sequence: TGTGCCAGTAGTGAACAGAGGAACACTGAAGCTTTCTTT. This chain joins TRBV19 and TRBJ1-1; D gene uncertain. CDR3 length equals 13 residues. CDR1 and CDR2 (germline): LNHDA, SQIVND (reference sequence). V shed 5 bases and J shed 1 base, with 8 bases lying between them.

This clone was counted between two and nine times. The V gene is TRBV5-1, the J gene TRBJ1-2; 10 nucleotides agree with TRBD1. V shed 1 base, J shed 5 bases, and the junction held 8 bases outside the gene matches. The length of the CDR3 is 16 residues. The germline V gene has CDR1 SGHRS and CDR2 YFSETQ. In DNA form, the CDR3 reads TGCGCCAGCAGCTTGCCTCGGGGACAGGGGTTTTATGGCTACACCTTC. Translating it yields CASSLPRGQGFYGYTF.

This clone has a handful of counts. V usage is TRBV5-1 and J usage is TRBJ2-1, with TRBD2 matching over 8 bases. V lost 4 bases and J lost 6; bases outside the gene matches: 6. The CDR3 covers 14 residues. Germline-derived CDR1 and CDR2 are SGHRS and YFSETQ. The CDR3 region is CASSPTTSVNEQFF. CDR3 bases: TGCGCCAGCAGCCCCACGACTAGCGTCAATGAGCAGTTCTTC.

The chain's CDR3 is CASGGGTFAEAFF. DNA for the CDR3: TGTGCCAGTGGTGGAGGGACTTTTGCTGAAGCTTTCTTT. This chain connects TRBV28 to TRBJ1-1; maybe TRBD1 (5 bases). The CDR3 has 13 residues. The ends were cut back, 9 bases at V and 6 bases at J, with 17 bases in the middle. The germline gives CDR1 MDHEN, CDR2 SYDVKM.

The rearrangement uses TRBV30 and TRBJ1-5; 7 nucleotides align to TRBD1. Per germline, CDR1 GTSNPN and CDR2 SVGIG (reference sequence). The J segment lost 5 bases and the V segment lost 0 bases, leaving 4 bases of the junction unmatched. This CDR3 spans 14 amino acids. This chain's CDR3 is CAWSVGQGDQPQHF. The CDR3 bases are TGTGCCTGGAGTGTTGGGCAGGGGGATCAGCCCCAGCATTTT.

V usage is TRBV7-3 and J usage is TRBJ1-6, with TRBD1 matching 8 bases. CDR3 length equals 17 residues. V dropped 3 bases and J dropped 7; count of bases not matched to a gene: 11. Germline loops: CDR1 SGHTA, CDR2 FQGTGA. CDR3 sequence (DNA): TGTGCCAGCAGCTTGTCGGCAGGGGGCCTAGGGAATTCACCCCTCCACTTT. Protein sequence: CASSLSAGGLGNSPLHF.

This clone was seen a handful of times. This chain joins TRBV19 and TRBJ2-1, with 7 bases lining up with TRBD1. The trim removed 9 bases at V and 0 bases at J, leaving 5 bases unmatched. The germline CDR1 and CDR2 sequences are LNHDA and SQIVND (reference sequence). The CDR3 sequence is 14 residues long. The CDR3 sequence: CASSGTVSYNEQFF. CDR3 sequence (DNA): TGTGCCAGCTCAGGGACAGTCTCCTACAATGAGCAGTTCTTC.

This sequence joins TRBV5-1 and TRBJ2-1; 13 nucleotides agree with TRBD2. This CDR3 contains 17 residues. Trimming at V came to 2 bases and at J to 4 bases, leaving 6 bases not matched to a gene. Germline V gene data show CDR1 as SGHRS and CDR2 as YFSETQ. The CDR3 DNA is TGCGCCAGCAGCTTAAGGGGGACTAGCGGGGTTTACAATGAGCAGTTCTTC. This translates into CASSLRGTSGVYNEQFF.

This clone was observed a few times. The chain couples TRBV27 to TRBJ1-4; 7 bases are a match to TRBD1. CDR3 length: 14 amino acids. Germline values: CDR1 MNHEY, CDR2 SMNVEV (reference sequence). V was clipped by 5 bases and J by 7 bases; unmatched bases: 7. CDR3 sequence: CASSLNRDSEKLFF. The DNA of the CDR3 is TGTGCCAGCAGTCTCAACCGGGACAGTGAAAAACTGTTTTTT.

The J gene is TRBJ2-2, the V gene TRBV10-3, with 11 nucleotides matching TRBD2. The V segment lost 3 bases and the J segment 0 bases; nucleotides outside the gene matches: 3. The germline gives CDR1 ENHRY, CDR2 SYGVKD. The length of the CDR3 is 17 residues. The CDR3 DNA reads TGTGCCATCAGTGATACTAGCGGGGGTACGAACACCGGGGAGCTGTTTTTT. Protein sequence: CAISDTSGGTNTGELFF.

In nucleotides, the CDR3 is TGTGCCAGCAGTTACTTACAGGGAGAAGGAACTGAAGCTTTCTTT. Translation gives CASSYLQGEGTEAFF. This sequence joins TRBV6-2 or TRBV6-3 and TRBJ1-1, with D perhaps TRBD1 (6 bases). The V gene lost 1 base and the J gene lost 5 bases, with 14 bases spanning the gap. Germline loops: CDR1 MNHEY, CDR2 SVGEGT. The CDR3 is 15 residues long.